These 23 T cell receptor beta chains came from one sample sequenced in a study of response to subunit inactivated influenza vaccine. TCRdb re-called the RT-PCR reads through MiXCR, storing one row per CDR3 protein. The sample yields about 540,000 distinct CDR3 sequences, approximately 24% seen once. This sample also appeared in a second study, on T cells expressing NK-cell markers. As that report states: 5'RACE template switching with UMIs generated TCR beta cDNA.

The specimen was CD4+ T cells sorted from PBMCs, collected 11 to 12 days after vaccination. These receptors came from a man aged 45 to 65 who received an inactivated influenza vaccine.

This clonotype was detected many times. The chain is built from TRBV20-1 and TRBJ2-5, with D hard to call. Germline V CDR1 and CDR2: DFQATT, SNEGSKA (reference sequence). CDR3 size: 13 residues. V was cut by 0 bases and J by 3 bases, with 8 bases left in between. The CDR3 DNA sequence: TGCAGTGCTAGAGATCTCCGTAAAGAGACCCAGTACTTC. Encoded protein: CSARDLRKETQYF.

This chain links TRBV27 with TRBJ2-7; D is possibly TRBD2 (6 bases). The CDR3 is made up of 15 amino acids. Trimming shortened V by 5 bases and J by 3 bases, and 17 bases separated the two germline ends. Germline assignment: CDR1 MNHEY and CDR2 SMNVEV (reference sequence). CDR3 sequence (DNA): TGTGCCAGCAGTCGAAGCGGGCAGCAGCTCTACGAGCAGTACTTC. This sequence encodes CASSRSGQQLYEQYF.

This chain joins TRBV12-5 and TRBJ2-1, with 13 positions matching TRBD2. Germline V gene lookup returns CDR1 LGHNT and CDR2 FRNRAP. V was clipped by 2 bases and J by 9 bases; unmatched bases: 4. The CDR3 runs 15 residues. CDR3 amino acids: CASGLWTSGSLEQFF. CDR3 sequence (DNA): TGTGCTAGTGGTTTGTGGACTAGCGGGAGTCTTGAGCAGTTCTTC.

The DNA of the CDR3 is TGTGCCAGCAGCTTAAACAGGGTCAACGAGCAGTACTTC. Its translation is CASSLNRVNEQYF. V and J are TRBV7-6 and TRBJ2-7; possibly TRBD1 for D (6 bases). Per germline, CDR1 SGHVS and CDR2 FNYEAQ. The V end was cut by 2 bases, the J end by 5 bases, with 10 bases between. The CDR3 covers 13 residues.

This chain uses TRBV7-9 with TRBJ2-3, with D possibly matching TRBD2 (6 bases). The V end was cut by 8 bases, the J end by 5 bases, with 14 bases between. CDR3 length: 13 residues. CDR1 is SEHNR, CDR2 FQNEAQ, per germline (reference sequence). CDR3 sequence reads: CASRRGERDTQYF. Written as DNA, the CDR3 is TGTGCCAGCCGTCGCGGGGAGAGAGATACGCAGTATTTT.

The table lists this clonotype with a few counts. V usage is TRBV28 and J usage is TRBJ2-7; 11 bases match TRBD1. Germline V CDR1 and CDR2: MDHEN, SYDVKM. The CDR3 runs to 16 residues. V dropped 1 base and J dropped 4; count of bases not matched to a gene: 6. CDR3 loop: CASSLYGGDRGYEQYF. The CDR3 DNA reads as TGTGCCAGCAGTTTATATGGCGGGGACAGGGGGTACGAGCAGTACTTC.

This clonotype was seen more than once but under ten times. The CDR3 spells CASRLSGPLNYGYTF. The CDR3 nucleotides read TGTGCCAGCAGGTTATCGGGACCCCTAAACTATGGCTACACCTTC. The chain joins TRBV2 to TRBJ1-2, with TRBD1 as a possible D gene (5 bases). The CDR3 is 15 residues long. The V gene's germline CDR1 is SNHLY and CDR2 FYNNEI. Deletions cut 6 bases from V and 2 bases from J, with 16 bases between.

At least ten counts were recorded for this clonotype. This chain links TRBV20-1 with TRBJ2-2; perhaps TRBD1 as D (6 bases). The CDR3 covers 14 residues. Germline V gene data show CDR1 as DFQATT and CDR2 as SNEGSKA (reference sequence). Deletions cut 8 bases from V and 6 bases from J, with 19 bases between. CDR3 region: CSPTQGLGAGELFF. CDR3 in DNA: TGCAGTCCAACACAGGGCTTAGGCGCCGGGGAGCTGTTTTTT.

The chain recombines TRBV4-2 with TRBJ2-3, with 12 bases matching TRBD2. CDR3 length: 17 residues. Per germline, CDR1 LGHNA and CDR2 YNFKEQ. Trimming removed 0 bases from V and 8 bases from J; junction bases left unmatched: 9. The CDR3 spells CASSQDALAGGRGTQYF. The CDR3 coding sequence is TGTGCCAGCAGCCAAGATGCACTAGCGGGGGGCCGTGGTACGCAGTATTTT.

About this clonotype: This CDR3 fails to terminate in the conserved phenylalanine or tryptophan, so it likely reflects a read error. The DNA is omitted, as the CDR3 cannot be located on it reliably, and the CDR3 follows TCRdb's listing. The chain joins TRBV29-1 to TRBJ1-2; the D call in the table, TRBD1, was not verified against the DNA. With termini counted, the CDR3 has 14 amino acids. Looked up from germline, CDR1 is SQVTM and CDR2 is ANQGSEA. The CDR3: CSVEYLGTGGATVI.

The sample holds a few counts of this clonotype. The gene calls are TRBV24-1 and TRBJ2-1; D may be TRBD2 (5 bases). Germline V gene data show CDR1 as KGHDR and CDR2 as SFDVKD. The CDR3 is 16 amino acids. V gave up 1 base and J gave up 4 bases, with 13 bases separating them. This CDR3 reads CATSDFGGPGYNEQFF. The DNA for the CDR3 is TGTGCCACCAGTGATTTTGGCGGGCCGGGGTACAATGAGCAGTTCTTC.

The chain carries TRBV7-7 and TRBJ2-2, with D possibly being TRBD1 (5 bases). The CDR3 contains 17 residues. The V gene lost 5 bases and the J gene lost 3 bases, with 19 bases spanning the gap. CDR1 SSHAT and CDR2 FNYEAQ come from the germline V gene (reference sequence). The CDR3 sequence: CASSPSRIQQDTGELFF. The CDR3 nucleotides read TGTGCCAGCAGCCCGTCTCGGATCCAACAGGACACCGGGGAGCTGTTTTTT.

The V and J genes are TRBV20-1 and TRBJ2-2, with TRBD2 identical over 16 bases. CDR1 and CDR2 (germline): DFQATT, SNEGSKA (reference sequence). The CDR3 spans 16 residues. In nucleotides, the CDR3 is TGCAGCCTCGGGACTAGCGGGGGGGTCCACACCGGGGAGCTGTTTTTT. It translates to CSLGTSGGVHTGELFF.

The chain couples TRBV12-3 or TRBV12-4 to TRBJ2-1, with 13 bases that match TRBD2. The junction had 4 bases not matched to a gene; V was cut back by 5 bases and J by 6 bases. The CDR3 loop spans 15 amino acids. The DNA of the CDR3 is TGTGCCAGCAGTCAACTAGCGGGAGGGTCCAATGAGCAGTTCTTC. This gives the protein CASSQLAGGSNEQFF.

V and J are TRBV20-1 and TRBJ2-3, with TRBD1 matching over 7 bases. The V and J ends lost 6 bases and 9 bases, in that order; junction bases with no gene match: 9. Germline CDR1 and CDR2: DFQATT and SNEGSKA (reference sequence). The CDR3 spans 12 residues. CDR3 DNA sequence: TGCAGTGCCCTAGGGACAGTAGGAACGCAGTATTTT. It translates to CSALGTVGTQYF.

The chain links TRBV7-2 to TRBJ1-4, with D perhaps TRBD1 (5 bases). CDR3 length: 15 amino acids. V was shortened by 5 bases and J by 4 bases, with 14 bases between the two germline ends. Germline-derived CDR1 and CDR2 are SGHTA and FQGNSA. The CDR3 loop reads CASSARGAYNEKLFF. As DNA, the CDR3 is TGTGCCAGCAGCGCGCGGGGCGCTTATAATGAAAAACTGTTTTTT.

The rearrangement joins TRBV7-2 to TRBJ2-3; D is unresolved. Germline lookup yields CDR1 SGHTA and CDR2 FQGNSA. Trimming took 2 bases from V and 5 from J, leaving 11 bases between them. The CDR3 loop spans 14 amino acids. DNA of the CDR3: TGTGCCAGCAGCTTATACCGGGCAAAAGATACGCAGTATTTT. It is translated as CASSLYRAKDTQYF.

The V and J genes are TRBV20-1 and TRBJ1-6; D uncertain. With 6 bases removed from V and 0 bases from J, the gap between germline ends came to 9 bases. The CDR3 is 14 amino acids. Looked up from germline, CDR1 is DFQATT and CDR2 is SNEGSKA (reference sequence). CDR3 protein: CSATMSSYNSPLHF. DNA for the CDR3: TGCAGTGCGACCATGAGCTCCTATAATTCACCCCTCCACTTT.

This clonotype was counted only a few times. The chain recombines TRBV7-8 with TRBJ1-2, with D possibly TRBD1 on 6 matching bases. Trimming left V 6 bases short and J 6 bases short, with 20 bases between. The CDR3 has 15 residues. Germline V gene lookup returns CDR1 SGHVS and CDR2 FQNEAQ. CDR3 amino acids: CASSQIGQGRDGYTF. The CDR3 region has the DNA TGTGCCAGCAGTCAAATCGGGCAGGGGAGGGATGGCTACACCTTC.

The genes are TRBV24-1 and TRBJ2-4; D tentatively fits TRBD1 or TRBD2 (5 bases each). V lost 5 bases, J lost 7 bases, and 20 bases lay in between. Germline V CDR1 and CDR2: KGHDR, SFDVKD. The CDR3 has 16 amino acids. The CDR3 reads CATSGGRAEAGNIQYF. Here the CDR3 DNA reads TGTGCCACCAGTGGGGGCAGGGCGGAGGCCGGGAACATTCAGTACTTC.

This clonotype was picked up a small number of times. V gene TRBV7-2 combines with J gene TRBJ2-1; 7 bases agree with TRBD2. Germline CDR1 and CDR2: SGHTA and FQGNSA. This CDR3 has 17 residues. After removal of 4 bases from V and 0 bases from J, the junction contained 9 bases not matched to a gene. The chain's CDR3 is CASSYSSGRGSYNEQFF. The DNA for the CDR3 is TGTGCCAGCAGCTACAGTAGCGGGCGCGGCTCCTACAATGAGCAGTTCTTC.

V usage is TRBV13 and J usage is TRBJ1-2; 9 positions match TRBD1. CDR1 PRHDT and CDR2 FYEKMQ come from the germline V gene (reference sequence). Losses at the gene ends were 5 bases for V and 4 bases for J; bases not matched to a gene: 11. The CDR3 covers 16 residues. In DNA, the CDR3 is TGTGCCAGCAGCCCTACGGGACAGGGAAAGGGCTATGGCTACACCTTC. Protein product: CASSPTGQGKGYGYTF.

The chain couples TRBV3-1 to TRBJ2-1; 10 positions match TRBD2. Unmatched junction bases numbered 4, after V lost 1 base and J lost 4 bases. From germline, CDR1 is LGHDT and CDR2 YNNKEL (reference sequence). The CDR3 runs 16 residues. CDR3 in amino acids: CASSQGGLAFYNEQFF. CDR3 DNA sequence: TGTGCCAGCAGCCAAGGGGGACTAGCGTTTTACAATGAGCAGTTCTTC.